This T cell receptor beta chain is from a study of early T cells in non-severe SARS-CoV-2 infection. Study-level information: Chains stayed unpaired after sequencing of bulk RNA from unsorted whole blood. The study, taken as a whole, reports: VDJdb-based matching was biased toward anti-spike CD8 responses and missed private and CD4 specificities.

This clonotype has at least ten counts. Antigen unknown. Trimming left V 0 bases short and J 0 bases short, with 8 bases between. Germline values: CDR1 DFQATT, CDR2 SNEGSKA (reference sequence). The CDR3 totals 14 residues. Each single cDNA molecule received a unique molecular identifier. TCRdb passed the 5' RACE reads through MiXCR, listing each CDR3 protein once. This table holds under 50,000 distinct CDR3 sequences, about 5.6% found once. The sequenced sample consisted of whole blood. This receptor was taken from an adult who was a healthcare worker with PCR-confirmed SARS-CoV-2 infection or an uninfected control (not recorded which). The gene calls are TRBV20-1 and TRBJ1-1; D may be TRBD1 (5 bases). CDR3 region: CSARDGGLNTEAFF. As DNA, the CDR3 is TGCAGTGCTAGAGATGGGGGTTTGAACACTGAAGCTTTCTTT.